Listed below are T cell receptor beta chains from one sample, sequenced in a study of glioma-infiltrating T cells. TCRdb itself ran the multiplex PCR reads through MiXCR, one entry per CDR3 protein. In the table there are over 70,000 distinct CDR3 sequences, 23% of which are singletons. The source material was glioma tissue, nonneoplastic brain tissue, or PBMCs (not recorded which). The receptors stem from a human donor with low-grade glioma or glioblastoma, undergoing nonglioma brain surgery, or in good health (not recorded which). Each CDR3 is given with its conserved first and last residue. The D gene is left open where the match is weak. Size is stated for part of the rows, as once, few or many counts, or as a class when the clone is expanded.

D,size,J,V,CDR3,DNA
.,many,TRBJ1-3,TRBV6-1,CASSRTRGSGNTIYF,TGTGCCAGCAGTAGGACCAGGGGTTCTGGAAACACCATATATTTT
.,many,TRBJ1-3,TRBV6-1,CASRKTAIVSGNTIYF,TGTGCCAGCAGAAAGACGGCCATAGTCTCTGGAAACACCATATATTTT
TRBD1,many,TRBJ2-1,TRBV7-2,CASSFSTGTGTNEQFF,TGTGCCAGCAGCTTCTCTACGGGGACAGGGACCAATGAGCAGTTCTTC
TRBD1,many,TRBJ1-6,TRBV2,CASSAGGSNSPLHF,TGTGCCAGCAGTGCAGGGGGGAGTAATTCACCCCTCCACTTT
TRBD1,few,TRBJ2-2,TRBV6-1,CASRAQGAGGYTGELFF,TGTGCCAGCAGGGCACAAGGGGCAGGGGGTTACACCGGGGAGCTGTTTTTT
.,.,TRBJ1-2,TRBV5-1,CASTSQGYGYTF,TGCGCCAGCACATCACAGGGATATGGCTACACCTTC
.,many,TRBJ2-1,TRBV14,CASSSREYNEQFF,TGTGCCAGCAGCAGTCGGGAGTACAATGAGCAGTTCTTC
TRBD2,few,TRBJ2-5,TRBV11-3,CASSPGTREETQYF,TGTGCCAGCAGCCCCGGGACTAGGGAAGAGACCCAGTACTTC
.,few,TRBJ2-3,TRBV19,CASSTTMGGGSEDTQYF,TGTGCCAGTAGTACCACCATGGGGGGCGGGAGTGAAGATACGCAGTATTTT
.,.,TRBJ1-6,TRBV5-6,CASSRQADSPLHF,TGTGCCAGCAGCCGACAGGCGGATTCACCCCTCCACTTT
TRBD2,few,TRBJ2-3,TRBV5-1,CASSLESGGAADTQYF,TGCGCCAGCAGCTTGGAGAGCGGGGGGGCCGCAGATACGCAGTATTTT
.,many,TRBJ1-2,TRBV2,CASSDGGRYGYTF,TGTGCCAGCAGTGATGGGGGTCGGTATGGCTACACCTTC
.,many,TRBJ1-1,TRBV4-1,CASSQVGSRTEAFF,TGCGCCAGCAGCCAAGTGGGCTCCCGCACTGAAGCTTTCTTT
.,many,TRBJ2-5,TRBV6-5,CASSYSTTWGQETQYF,TGTGCCAGCAGTTACTCAACTACTTGGGGCCAAGAGACCCAGTACTTC
TRBD2,few,TRBJ2-7,TRBV4-2,CASSQGTRGAYGEQYF,TGTGCCAGCAGCCAAGGGACTAGAGGGGCCTACGGCGAGCAGTACTTC
TRBD2,many,TRBJ2-3,TRBV20-1,CSAYALAGARDTQYF,TGCAGTGCTTATGCCCTAGCGGGGGCCAGAGATACGCAGTATTTT
.,many,TRBJ1-5,TRBV10-1,CASSESKPSVQPQHF,TGCGCCAGCAGTGAGTCGAAACCCTCCGTTCAGCCCCAGCATTTT
.,many,TRBJ2-1,TRBV19,CASNLGGASYNEQFF,TGTGCCAGTAATCTTGGTGGGGCATCCTACAATGAGCAGTTCTTC